This T cell receptor (beta chain) was retrieved from a study of OX40 agonist ivuxolimab in advanced cancers. Study-wide context: The drug used for patients, ivuxolimab, was an agonistic anti-OX40 (CD134) antibody.

Per the germline V gene, CDR1 is SGDLS and CDR2 is YYNGEE. The CDR3 contains 15 residues. V lost 4 bases and J lost 5, with 18 bases in between. The method was immunoSEQ multiplex PCR; TCRdb's version includes in-frame clones alone and lacks a portion of them. Of roughly 20,000 clones in the sample, 65% to 90% are singletons; the top ten hold around an eighth. This TCR came from an adult with an advanced solid tumor such as melanoma, head and neck, liver or kidney cancer. The chain joins TRBV9 to TRBJ1-2, with D maybe TRBD1 (6 bases). The sequencing here drew on CD4+ or CD8+ T cells sorted from blood, taken in a trial of the OX40 agonist ivuxolimab. The CDR3 protein is CASSSHGGAGYGYTF. The DNA for the CDR3 is TGTGCCAGCAGCTCTCATGGGGGGGCGGGTTATGGCTACACCTTC.